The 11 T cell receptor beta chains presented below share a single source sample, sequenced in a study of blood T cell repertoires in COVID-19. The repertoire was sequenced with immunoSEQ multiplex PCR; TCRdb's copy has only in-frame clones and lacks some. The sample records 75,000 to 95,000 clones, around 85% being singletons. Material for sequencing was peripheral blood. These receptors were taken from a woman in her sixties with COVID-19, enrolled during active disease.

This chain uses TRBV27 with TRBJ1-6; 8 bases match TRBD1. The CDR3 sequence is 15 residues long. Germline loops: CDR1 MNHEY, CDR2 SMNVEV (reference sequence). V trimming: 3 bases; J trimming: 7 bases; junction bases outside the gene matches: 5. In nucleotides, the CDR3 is TGTGCCAGCAGTTTTACGGGACAGGAAAATTCACCCCTCCACTTT. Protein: CASSFTGQENSPLHF.

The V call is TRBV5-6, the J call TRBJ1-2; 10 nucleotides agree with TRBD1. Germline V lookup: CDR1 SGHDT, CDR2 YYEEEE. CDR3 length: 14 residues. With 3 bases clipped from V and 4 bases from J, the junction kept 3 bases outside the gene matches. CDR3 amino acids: CASSWDRGSYGYTF. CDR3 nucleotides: TGTGCCAGCAGCTGGGACAGGGGAAGCTATGGCTACACCTTC.

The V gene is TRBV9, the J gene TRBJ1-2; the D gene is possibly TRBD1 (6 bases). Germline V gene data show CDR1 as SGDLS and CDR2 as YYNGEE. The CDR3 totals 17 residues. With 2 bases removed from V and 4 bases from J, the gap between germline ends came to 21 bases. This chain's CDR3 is CASSVSQQPTGRYGYTF. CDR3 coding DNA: TGTGCCAGCAGCGTTTCCCAACAGCCGACAGGACGCTATGGCTACACCTTC.

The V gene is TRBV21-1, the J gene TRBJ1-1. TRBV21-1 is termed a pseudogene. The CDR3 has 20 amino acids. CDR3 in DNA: TGTGCCAGCAGCAAAGGAAGGCCCCCATGGGGGGATAGCACCAGCACTGAAGCTTTCTTT. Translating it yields CASSKGRPPWGDSTSTEAFF.

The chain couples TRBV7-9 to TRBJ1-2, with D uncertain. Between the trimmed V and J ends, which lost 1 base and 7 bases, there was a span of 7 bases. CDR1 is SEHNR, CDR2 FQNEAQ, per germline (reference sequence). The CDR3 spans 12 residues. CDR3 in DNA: TGTGCCAGCAGCTTAGATTGGGCTGGCTACACCTTC. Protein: CASSLDWAGYTF.

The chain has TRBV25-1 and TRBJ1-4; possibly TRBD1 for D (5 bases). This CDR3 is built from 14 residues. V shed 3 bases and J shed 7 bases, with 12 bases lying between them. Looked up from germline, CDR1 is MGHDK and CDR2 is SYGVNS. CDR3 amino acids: CASSDPGVAEKLFF. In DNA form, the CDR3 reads TGTGCCAGCAGTGACCCGGGGGTCGCTGAAAAACTGTTTTTT.

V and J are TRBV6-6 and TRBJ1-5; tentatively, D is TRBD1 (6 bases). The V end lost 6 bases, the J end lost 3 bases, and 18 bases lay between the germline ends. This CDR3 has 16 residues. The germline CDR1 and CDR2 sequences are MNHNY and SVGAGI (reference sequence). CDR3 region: CASSHRDNNFNQPQHF. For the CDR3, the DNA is TGTGCCAGCAGCCACCGGGACAACAACTTCAATCAGCCCCAGCATTTT.

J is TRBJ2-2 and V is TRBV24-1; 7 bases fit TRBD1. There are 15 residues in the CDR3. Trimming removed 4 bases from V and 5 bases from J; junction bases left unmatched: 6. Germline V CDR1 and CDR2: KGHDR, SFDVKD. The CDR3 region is CATSDRDSGTGELFF. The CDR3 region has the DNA TGTGCCACCAGTGACCGGGACAGTGGGACCGGGGAGCTGTTTTTT.

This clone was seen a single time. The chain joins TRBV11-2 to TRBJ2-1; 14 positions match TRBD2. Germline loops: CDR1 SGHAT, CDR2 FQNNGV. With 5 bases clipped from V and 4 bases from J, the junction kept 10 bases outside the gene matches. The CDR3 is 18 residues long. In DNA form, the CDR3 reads TGTGCCAGCAGCCGCCGGACTAGCGGGGGGTTATTTTACAATGAGCAGTTCTTC. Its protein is CASSRRTSGGLFYNEQFF.

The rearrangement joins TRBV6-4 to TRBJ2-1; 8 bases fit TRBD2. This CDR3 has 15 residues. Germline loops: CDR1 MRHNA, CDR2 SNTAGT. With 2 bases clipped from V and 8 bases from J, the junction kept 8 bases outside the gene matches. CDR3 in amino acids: CASSDTGGAMDEQFF. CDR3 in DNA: TGTGCCAGCAGTGACACCGGGGGGGCTATGGATGAGCAGTTCTTC.

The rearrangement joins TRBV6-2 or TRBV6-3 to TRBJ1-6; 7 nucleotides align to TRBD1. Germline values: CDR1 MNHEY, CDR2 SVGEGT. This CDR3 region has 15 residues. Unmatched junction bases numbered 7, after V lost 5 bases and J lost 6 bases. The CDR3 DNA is TGTGCCAGCAGTACCTGGACAGGTGGTAATTCACCCCTCCACTTT. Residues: CASSTWTGGNSPLHF.